This TCR beta chain was retrieved from a study of beta chain features in type 1 diabetes. Broader study findings: Insertions were fewer and deletions more numerous at VDJ junctions in type 1 diabetes patients. Across all four CD4+ subsets, people with type 1 diabetes showed modestly shorter TCRB CDR3s.

Expressed TCRB transcripts were sequenced because the isolated RNA had all been reverse transcribed beforehand. Generated by immunoSEQ multiplex PCR, the TCRdb table keeps only in-frame clones and is missing some. This sample has some 290,000 clones, with approximately 14% found just once. With 1 base clipped from V and 4 bases from J, the junction kept 7 bases outside the gene matches. The CDR3 is made up of 15 amino acids. Germline assignment: CDR1 SNHLY and CDR2 FYNNEI. About this clone: Its target is not known.

The J gene is TRBJ2-7, the V gene TRBV2, with TRBD1 matching 7 bases. The source is a man younger than 45 with type 1 diabetes. The sequencing sample was made of naive CD4+ T cells from blood. The CDR3 region has the DNA TGTGCCAGCAGTGAAGTAATTAGGGGGCTGTACGAGCAGTACTTC. This codes for CASSEVIRGLYEQYF.